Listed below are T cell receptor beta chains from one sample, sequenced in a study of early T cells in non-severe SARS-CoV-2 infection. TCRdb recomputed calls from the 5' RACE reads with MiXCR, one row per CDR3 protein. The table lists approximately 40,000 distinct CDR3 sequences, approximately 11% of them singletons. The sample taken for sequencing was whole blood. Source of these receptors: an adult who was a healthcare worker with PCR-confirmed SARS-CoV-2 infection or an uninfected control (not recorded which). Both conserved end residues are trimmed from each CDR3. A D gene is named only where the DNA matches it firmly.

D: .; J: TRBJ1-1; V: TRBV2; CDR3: ASNTGLNTEAF
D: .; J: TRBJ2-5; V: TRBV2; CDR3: ASSENLQTQY
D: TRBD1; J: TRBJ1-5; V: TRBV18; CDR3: ASSPSMTGSNQPQH
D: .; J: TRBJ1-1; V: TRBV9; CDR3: ASSALSGVGTEAF
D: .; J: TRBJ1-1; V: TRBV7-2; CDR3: ASSKNTEAF
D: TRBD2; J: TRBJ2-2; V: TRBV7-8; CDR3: ASTGLAGFGGELF
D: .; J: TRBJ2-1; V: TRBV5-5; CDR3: ASSLGGNRHNEQF
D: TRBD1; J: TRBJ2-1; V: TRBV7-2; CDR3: ASRPGQGVRNNEQF
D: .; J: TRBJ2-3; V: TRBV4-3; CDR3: ASSQDSGQPGTDTQY
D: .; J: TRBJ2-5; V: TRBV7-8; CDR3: ASNSGRSQETQY
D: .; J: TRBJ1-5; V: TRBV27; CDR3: ASSFRENQPQH
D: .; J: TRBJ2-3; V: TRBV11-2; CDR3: ASSRTRSTDTQY
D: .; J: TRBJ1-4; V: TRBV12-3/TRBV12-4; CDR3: ASRAFEDEKLF
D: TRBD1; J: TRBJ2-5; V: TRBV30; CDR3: AWSQGGSETQY
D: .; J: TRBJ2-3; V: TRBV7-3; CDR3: ASSQTGSGTDTQY
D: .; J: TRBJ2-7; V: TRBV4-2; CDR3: ASSQEYGRGYEQY
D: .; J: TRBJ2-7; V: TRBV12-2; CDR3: ASRLAWRVGQGFYEQY
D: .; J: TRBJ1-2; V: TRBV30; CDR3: AWSHRINYGYT
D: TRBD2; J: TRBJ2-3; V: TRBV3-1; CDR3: ASSHGTSGEHTQY
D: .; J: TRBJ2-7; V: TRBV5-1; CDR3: ASSRDLEVYEQY
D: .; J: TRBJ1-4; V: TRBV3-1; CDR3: ASSQKSGQGLF
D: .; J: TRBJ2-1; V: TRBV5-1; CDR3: ASSLEGRGAFHNEQF